This T cell receptor beta chain was recovered during a study of blood T cells in healthy people across ages (dated by TCRdb to between 2014 and 2017). For context, the study as a whole: In model experiments, template switching captured roughly one uniquely barcoded TCR beta cDNA molecule for every two T cells. Using deep sequencing normalized with unique cDNA molecular identifiers, the study measured how TCR beta repertoire diversity changes with age. Donors were grouped into four age groups: young (average approximately 15 years), middle-aged (39), aged (around 60) and long-lived (just over 80). To avoid experimental bias, donors of different ages were randomly spread across the sequencing lanes. Two additional independent replicas of 1 million unique cDNA reads from the same blood draw were analyzed for two donors (one aged 18 to 29 and one aged 80 or older).

Findings and caveats that apply to the study as a whole: A strong correlation was found between observed TCR beta diversity and the percentage of naive T cells measured by flow cytometry. Bulk unsorted PBMC profiling prevented conclusive comparison of naive and antigen-experienced compartments. As age increased, observed TCR beta diversity per million T cells dropped in a roughly linear way, and a significant reduction was already evident by age about 40. Estimates of total diversity from one million sequenced T cells were regarded as lower bounds and underestimates. The CMV infection status of donors was not known, potentially confounding age-related changes in expanded clonotypes. Compared with the aged group, the long-lived group had more naive CD4+ T cells, fewer expanded clones and increased TCR diversity, suggesting age selection.

The roughly 39 donors, aged about 6 to 100 years, were systemically healthy Caucasian individuals from Russia. Each donor gave around 9.8 milliliters of peripheral blood, collected into EDTA-treated Vacutainer tubes. PBMCs were isolated by Ficoll-Paque density-gradient centrifugation, with at least 6 million obtained per sample. Total RNA was extracted from PBMCs with Trizol reagent, with at least 5 micrograms obtained per sample. Naive CD45RAhigh/CD27high T cell percentages were measured by flow cytometry on a PBMC aliquot from every donor. At the junction V is shortened by 5 bases and J by 3 bases, with 17 bases in between. The CDR3 covers 15 residues, taking in both the cysteine and the phenylalanine. Only the CDR3 DNA is retained, 45 bases long and in frame from the first base. The germline V gene encodes CDR1 SGHTA and CDR2 FQGNSA. Comment on this clonotype: Its antigen remains unidentified. Base-call qualities are not available, and no considerably larger clone is one nucleotide away.

The library relied on 5' RACE. TCRdb records Illumina HiSeq 2500 as the sequencer. A second PCR of roughly 7 to 11 cycles was performed with a sample-barcoded 5' primer and a J-beta primer mix. Each TCR beta cDNA molecule received a unique molecular identifier from a template-switch 5' adaptor carrying 12 random nucleotides. Each sample yielded at least 2.5 million CDR3-containing paired-end reads. The Mint cDNA synthesis kit, primed by a TRBC-specific oligonucleotide, was used to synthesize first-strand cDNA from all RNA. Following uracil-DNA glycosylase treatment, all cDNA underwent a first 18-cycle PCR with the universal primers M1SS and BC2_uni_R. Per the original workflow: For normalization, 1 million high-quality reads, each with a distinct molecular identifier, were randomly selected from each sample. Reads with shared molecular identifiers were discarded instead of being binned into consensus sequences. MiTCR, set to a Q25 quality threshold and the strictest error-elimination algorithm, was used for CDR3 identification, clonotype clustering and error correction. A nonparametric unseen species model with Euler transformation was used to estimate a lower bound on total TCR beta diversity. The raw public reads went through TCRdb reprocessing: fastp at Q25, MiXCR clone calling, in-frame beta chains kept. Rows matching on CDR3 protein sequence are summarized as one entry with the most common DNA and genes. The authors' filters were not applied to this entry. This sample holds more than 500,000 distinct CDR3 sequences; roughly a quarter were observed only once. The ten largest make up around 18% of the sample.

Material: blood. This receptor was taken from a woman in her 70s in good health. The chain is made from TRBV7-2 and TRBJ2-7; there is no confident call for the D gene. The nucleotide sequence is given as TGTGCCAGCAGCCCCGCGGCACAGACTCGCTACGAGCAGTACTTC. It translates to CASSPAAQTRYEQYF.